This paragraph covers one T cell receptor (beta chain) sequence. Its antigen is currently unknown. The germline V and J ends were trimmed by 9 bases and 4 bases, with 15 bases remaining between them. There are 14 residues in the CDR3. This sample was included in a study of blood T cells in healthy people across ages. The overall study: For every two T cells, template switching captured about one barcoded beta molecule.

A sample-barcoded 5' primer and a J-beta primer mix were used in a second PCR of about 7 to 12 cycles. TCRdb analysed the 5' RACE reads with MiXCR anew, one entry per CDR3 protein. The table lists around 650,000 distinct CDR3 sequences, about 30% of them singletons. Overall study findings and caveats: Diversity was higher, and naive CD4+ cells more numerous, in long-lived donors than in aged donors. It was not known whether donors were CMV positive (a possible confounder of expanded clonotype changes). A conclusive naive versus antigen-experienced comparison was prevented by the unsorted PBMCs.

The chain couples TRBV12-3 or TRBV12-4 to TRBJ2-2; a weak D match, TRBD2 (6 bases). Sequencing was performed on blood. This clonotype originated in a woman of 80 years or more in good health. CDR3 in amino acids: CASTPLAPTGELFF. The CDR3 DNA follows: TGTGCCAGTACCCCACTAGCACCCACCGGGGAGCTGTTTTTT.